This T cell receptor beta chain was recorded in a study of beta chain features in type 1 diabetes (dated by TCRdb to between 2018 and 2020). Study-level background: Mean age, gender distribution, total cell number and subset yield were not different between patients and healthy donors. In the study, TCRB repertoires of sorted circulating CD4+ T cell subsets from recently diagnosed type 1 diabetes patients were compared with those of matched healthy donors. Regulatory and stem cell-like memory subsets were obtained from only 8 patients and roughly 8 healthy donors, while naive and central memory subsets were obtained from all 28 donors. Across all samples, some 99 million sorted cells were examined, and cell number per subset correlated strongly with RNA yield.

The entire amount of isolated RNA was reverse transcribed using the High Capacity cDNA Reverse Transcription Kit, so the sequenced TCRB transcripts were expressed ones. Deep immunoSEQ sequencing was performed on naive, central memory and regulatory T cell samples, with an average of around 3.5 million total reads per sample. Sorted cells were lysed in RLT buffer, and RNA was extracted using DNase-treated RNeasy Micro or Mini kits according to cell number. Each cell subset was processed separately to prevent cross-contamination, with patient and healthy donor samples processed together. TCRB sequences were amplified from cDNA with the immunoSEQ multiplex PCR, producing 87-bp fragments spanning the CDR3 region. The amplicons were sequenced using the Illumina HiSeq platform. Regarding the original processing steps: PCR bias was computationally corrected using synthetic template baselines, reads within Hamming distance 2 were collapsed, and singletons that could not be merged were discarded. By aligning reads against IMGT, V, D and J genes, CDR3 length, and insertions or deletions at six rearrangement sites were assigned. Within each subset, clonotype counts were normalized to the number of sorted cells before true diversity and Gini coefficients were calculated with the tcR R package. The overlap coefficient, calculated on TCRB nucleotide sequences, was used to measure repertoire sharing. Out-of-frame TCRB sequences from naive cells were analyzed as a proxy for the pre-selection repertoire. The immuneACCESS repertoire file appears here via TCRdb, limited to in-frame rearrangements. These files lack a portion of the clones; in checked studies, under half of the deficit traces to unresolved V genes, and the cause of the others is not known. V and J calls and clone size are as listed in that table; D and trimming were resolved from the DNA. This sample is represented by hundreds of thousands of clones; more than 13% of them were singletons. The top ten clonotypes cover around 0.04% of the sample.

Each donor gave one peripheral blood draw, around 100 mL on average, collected into heparinised tubes. Using a panel that included CD45RO, CCR7, CD25, CD127, CD95 and CD27, naive, central memory, regulatory and stem cell-like memory CD4+ T cells were sorted on a BD FACSAria II. All sorted populations exceeded 98% purity. PBMCs were separated immediately by Lymphoprep density gradient centrifugation and were stained directly, without being cultured. To minimize batch effects, samples were stained and sorted in pairs, one healthy donor with one patient per experiment. Worth noting for this clone: Its antigen is unknown. The record has no base qualities; no much larger clone is one base away.

In the germline V gene (reference sequence), CDR1 corresponds to LNHNV and CDR2 to YYDKDF. Including the terminal cysteine and phenylalanine, the CDR3 comprises 14 residues. Solely the CDR3 DNA is kept, with 42 bases framed from the first base. V is pared back by 1 base and J by 2 bases, with 8 bases lying between the germline termini. What the work shows at the level of the full study, not this receptor alone: Sequencing cDNA rather than genomic DNA could over-represent highly expressing activated cells, although activation and CD3 levels did not differ between groups. Type 1 diabetes patients showed a moderate but significant shortening of TCRB CDR3 length in all four CD4+ subsets. Because small numbers of individuals were included in the HLA sub-analyses, any influence of HLA type on TCRB rearrangement was left unresolved. At VDJ recombination sites, patients with type 1 diabetes made fewer insertions and deleted more nucleotides, a pattern implying thymic rearrangement abnormalities. Shorter templates might be favored by PCR, yet because patient and control samples were amplified and corrected together, any such skew would affect both groups equally. Naive, central memory and regulatory TCRB repertoires appeared to be more similar among patients than among healthy donors.

The chain employs TRBV15 and TRBJ2-5; too little of a D gene remains to name it. This receptor was identified in a man between 18 and 29 years old with type 1 diabetes. Sequencing input: naive CD4+ T cells from blood. Taken with the paper, the label for cell subset or site translates to: true naive CD4+ T cells. In nucleotide form, the sequence is TGTGCCACCAGCAGAGGACGTGAACAAGAGACCCAGTACTTC. Its translation is CATSRGREQETQYF.